This entry describes one T cell receptor beta chain. Its matching antigen is unknown. The data derive from a study of cytomegalovirus exposure and HLA in healthy donors. Whole-study results and caveats: It is likely that the observed cluster of highly shared sequence variants was a sequencing artifact. It was assumed in the presence/absence analyses that sequencing depth was roughly uniform across donors. A later analysis reportedly found fewer N-insertions in an Asian-associated ancestry cluster than the approximately 670-donor mean.

The PCR employed 60 Vbeta primers together with 13 Jbeta primers. Produced via immunoSEQ multiplex PCR; TCRdb's table is partial and in-frame only. The sample lists 100,000 to 150,000 clones, 77% occurring once. The germline V and J ends were trimmed by 3 bases and 6 bases, with 12 bases remaining between them. CDR1 SNHLY and CDR2 FYNNEI come from the germline V gene. CDR3 size: 14 residues. Sequenced input: PBMCs. The receptor was isolated from a middle-aged woman in good health and CMV-seropositive. The rearrangement uses TRBV2 and TRBJ1-5, with a weak D call TRBD1 (6 bases). Written as DNA, the CDR3 is TGTGCCAGCAGTGAGGGGGCAGGGCGTCAGCCCCAGCATTTT. Translation: CASSEGAGRQPQHF.